Sequencing of this T cell receptor beta chain was carried out in a study of blood T cell repertoires in COVID-19. Study information: Donors in the United States, Italy and Spain gave samples during acute or convalescent COVID-19.

How the authors handled the data: Nucleated cell counts were estimated from reference gene primer amplification. Assay used: immunoSEQ multiplex PCR; TCRdb lists only in-frame clones, some missing. The V and J calls and the clone size are those of that table, but D and trimming were determined from the DNA. This sample carries over 120,000 clones, 84% of them seen once, and the ten largest clones take 10%. J lost 13 bases, V lost 2 bases, and 10 bases had no gene match. The germline gives CDR1 MNHNS, CDR2 SASEGT. The CDR3 loop spans 13 amino acids. The clonotype originates from a man aged 55 to 70 with active or convalescent COVID-19. The rearrangement uses TRBV6-1 and TRBJ2-5; TRBD1 aligns across 7 bases. Sequences were obtained from peripheral blood. This CDR3 reads CASSESGVRQGYF. In DNA form, the CDR3 reads TGTGCCAGCAGTGAAAGTGGTGTGAGACAGGGGTACTTC.